One sample yielded the 30 T cell receptor beta chains listed below, sequenced in a study of CD8 T cells in Susac syndrome. Reverse transcription used roughly 0.45 to 1 ug RNA and random hexamers. TCRdb re-called the immunoSEQ multiplex PCR reads through MiXCR, storing one row per CDR3 protein. The repertoire includes tens of thousands of distinct CDR3 sequences, less than 95% of them detected once, and more than 0.4% sits in the top ten. The sample taken for sequencing was CD8+ T cells from PBMCs. The source is a human donor with Susac syndrome.

This clonotype was counted between two and nine times. CDR3 DNA sequence: TGTGCCAGCAGTTTGGGGGGGGCTAATTCACCCCTCCACTTT. This sequence encodes CASSLGGANSPLHF. V is TRBV12-3 or TRBV12-4 and J is TRBJ1-6, with a tentative D call TRBD1 (6 bases). CDR3 length equals 14 residues. V was pared by 3 bases and J by 6 bases, with 9 bases between.

This chain uses TRBV6-4 with TRBJ2-1; 10 bases fit TRBD2. The CDR3 runs 15 residues. The germline V gene encodes CDR1 MRHNA and CDR2 SNTAGT. V was pared by 8 bases and J by 8 bases, with 12 bases of the junction left unmatched. The CDR3 DNA follows: TGTGCCAGCGGACCTTCTAGCGGGGGAAGGGATGAGCAGTTCTTC. Its translation is CASGPSSGGRDEQFF.

The chain combines TRBV21-1 with TRBJ1-1. TRBV21-1 is marked as a pseudogene. The CDR3 loop spans 13 amino acids. The CDR3 sequence: CASSRLGGVEAFF. The CDR3 DNA is TGTGCCAGCAGCCGGCTCGGCGGGGTGGAAGCTTTCTTT.

V is TRBV14 and J is TRBJ2-7; TRBD2 aligns across 11 bases. The CDR3 runs to 18 residues. Germline trimming cut 0 bases from V and 3 bases from J; bases unmatched to any gene: 10. The V gene's germline CDR1 is SGHDN and CDR2 FVKESK. CDR3: CASSQDLGSGGAGYEQYF. The CDR3 DNA sequence: TGTGCCAGCAGCCAAGATCTCGGTAGCGGGGGGGCTGGCTACGAGCAGTACTTC.

The CDR3 region has the DNA TGTGCCAGCAGAGGGACTAGCGGGGAGCAGTTCTTC. Its translation is CASRGTSGEQFF. This chain joins TRBV6-5 and TRBJ2-1; TRBD2 aligns across 12 bases. There are 12 residues in the CDR3. The germline gives CDR1 MNHEY, CDR2 SVGAGI. V dropped 6 bases and J dropped 10; count of bases not matched to a gene: 1.

The J gene is TRBJ1-1, the V gene TRBV9; unclear D gene. The CDR3 loop spans 13 amino acids. Trimming took off 1 base at V and 4 bases at J, with 8 bases between the two ends. The germline CDR1 and CDR2 sequences are SGDLS and YYNGEE. The CDR3: CASSVMSSTEAFF. The CDR3 DNA reads TGTGCCAGCAGCGTAATGTCCAGCACTGAAGCTTTCTTT.

The CDR3, as DNA: TGTGCCAGCAGTTTATACGGGGAGCTGTTTTTT. It codes for CASSLYGELFF. V gene TRBV25-1 combines with J gene TRBJ2-2; D call uncertain. Germline loops: CDR1 MGHDK, CDR2 SYGVNS. Trimming stripped 5 bases from V and 7 bases from J, with 5 bases between. CDR3 size: 11 residues.

This rearrangement joins TRBV7-9 to TRBJ2-3, with D perhaps being TRBD1 or TRBD2 (5 bases each). In germline, CDR1 is SEHNR, CDR2 FQNEAQ (reference sequence). The V end lost 7 bases, the J end lost 6 bases, and 14 bases lay between the germline ends. CDR3 length equals 13 residues. CDR3: CASTTSGTDTQYF. In DNA form, the CDR3 reads TGTGCCAGCACCACCTCAGGGACGGATACGCAGTATTTT. The whole variable domain, filled in from reference TRBV7-9 and TRBJ2-3, reads DTGVSQNPRHKITKRGQNVTFRCDPISEHNRLYWYRQTLGQGPEFLTYFQNEAQLEKSRLLSDRFSAERPKGSFSTLEIQRTEQGDSAMYLCASTTSGTDTQYFGPGTRLTVL.

Only one count was recorded for this clonotype. V usage is TRBV28 and J usage is TRBJ2-3, with 8 bases identical to TRBD1. The CDR3 loop spans 15 amino acids. V lost 6 bases, J lost 2 bases, and 7 bases stayed unmatched. Germline V gives CDR1 MDHEN, CDR2 SYDVKM. CDR3 in amino acids: CASSGGQGHTDTQYF. Written as DNA, the CDR3 is TGTGCCAGCAGCGGCGGACAGGGTCACACAGATACGCAGTATTTT.

The gene calls are TRBV9 and TRBJ1-2, with D possibly matching TRBD1 (5 bases). The CDR3 is 15 residues long. Germline CDR1 and CDR2: SGDLS and YYNGEE. V was shortened by 5 bases and J by 2 bases, with 16 bases between the two germline ends. CDR3 protein: CASSHPRDWNYGYTF. CDR3 nucleotides: TGTGCCAGCAGTCACCCCCGGGACTGGAACTATGGCTACACCTTC. The full variable domain, rest sourced from reference TRBV9 and TRBJ1-2, is DSGVTQTPKHLITATGQRVTLRCSPRSGDLSVYWYQQSLDQGLQFLIQYYNGEERAKGNILERFSAQQFPDLHSELNLSSLELGDSALYFCASSHPRDWNYGYTFGSGTRLTVV.

CDR3 sequence: CATSRAGGQETQYF. In nucleotides, the CDR3 is TGTGCCACCAGCAGAGCGGGGGGACAAGAGACCCAGTACTTC. The genes are TRBV15 and TRBJ2-5, with 7 bases fitting TRBD2. The CDR3 totals 14 residues. The V gene's germline CDR1 is LNHNV and CDR2 YYDKDF (reference sequence). J lost 2 bases, V lost 1 base, and 1 base had no gene match.

V and J are TRBV3-1 and TRBJ1-1, with a possible D match to TRBD1 (6 bases). Germline CDR1 and CDR2: LGHDT and YNNKEL (reference sequence). This CDR3 spans 16 amino acids. The ends were cut back, 3 bases at V and 0 bases at J, with 14 bases in the middle. CDR3 amino acids: CASSQGRGAMNTEAFF. CDR3 nucleotides: TGTGCCAGCAGCCAGGGCAGGGGCGCTATGAACACTGAAGCTTTCTTT.

This sequence joins TRBV5-6 and TRBJ2-3; 9 positions match TRBD2. Germline values: CDR1 SGHDT, CDR2 YYEEEE. V lost 9 bases, J lost 2 bases, and 10 bases stayed unmatched. This CDR3 region has 15 residues. CDR3 in DNA: TGTGCCAACAGGAACCTAGCGGGGATCACAGATACGCAGTATTTT. It codes for CANRNLAGITDTQYF.

This clonotype was recorded a few times. This chain joins TRBV7-6 and TRBJ2-2; D uncertain. The CDR3 totals 11 residues. Germline V gene data show CDR1 as SGHVS and CDR2 as FNYEAQ. With 0 bases removed from V and 7 bases from J, the gap between germline ends came to 0 bases. Written as DNA, the CDR3 is TGTGCCAGCAGCTTAGCCGGGGAGCTGTTTTTT. It codes for CASSLAGELFF.

This chain joins TRBV27 and TRBJ1-5; 7 positions agree with TRBD1. The CDR3 is 13 amino acids. V shed 6 bases and J 4 bases; nucleotides not matched to a gene: 3. Per germline, CDR1 MNHEY and CDR2 SMNVEV (reference sequence). CDR3 nucleotide sequence: TGTGCCAGCAGCACACAGGGGAATCAGCCCCAGCATTTT. Translated: CASSTQGNQPQHF.

The chain combines TRBV9 with TRBJ1-2, with D possibly TRBD1 on 5 matching bases. This CDR3 is built from 15 residues. The V end was cut by 4 bases, the J end by 6 bases, with 19 bases between. Germline CDR1 and CDR2: SGDLS and YYNGEE. CDR3 bases: TGTGCCAGCAGCTCCCCGATTGGGGTCAGGGATGGCTACACCTTC. Amino acid sequence: CASSSPIGVRDGYTF.

V is TRBV20-1 and J is TRBJ2-1; no firm D call. The CDR3 extends over 14 amino acids. In germline, CDR1 is DFQATT, CDR2 SNEGSKA (reference sequence). Trimming took 5 bases from V and 2 from J, leaving 13 bases between them. The CDR3 protein is CSAPPQGPYNEQFF. The CDR3 region has the DNA TGCAGTGCTCCACCCCAAGGGCCCTACAATGAGCAGTTCTTC.

This chain links TRBV12-3 or TRBV12-4 with TRBJ2-1, with D perhaps TRBD1 (6 bases). The CDR3 extends over 14 amino acids. V lost 6 bases, J lost 3 bases, and 12 bases lay in between. This chain's CDR3 is CASSPTGNYNEQFF. In nucleotides, the CDR3 is TGTGCCAGCAGCCCTACAGGGAACTACAATGAGCAGTTCTTC.

This clonotype was detected only once. This sequence joins TRBV4-3 and TRBJ1-2; TRBD1 agrees at 7 bases. V trimming: 0 bases; J trimming: 6 bases; junction bases outside the gene matches: 4. This CDR3 is built from 14 residues. Germline CDR1 reads LGHNA; CDR2 reads YSLEER. The CDR3 nucleotides are TGCGCCAGCAGCCAAGAGGACAGGTTGGATGGCTACACCTTC. Translated, it gives CASSQEDRLDGYTF.

The chain links TRBV27 to TRBJ1-1, with D maybe TRBD1 (6 bases). The CDR3 consists of 11 residues. Trimming took 7 bases from V and 9 from J, leaving 12 bases between them. Germline V gives CDR1 MNHEY, CDR2 SMNVEV (reference sequence). As DNA, the CDR3 is TGTGCCAGCACAGGGCAGGGGAAAGCTTTCTTT. Translating it yields CASTGQGKAFF.

This clonotype was recorded once. This chain links TRBV30 with TRBJ2-3; D unclear. This CDR3 spans 14 amino acids. The V end lost 3 bases, the J end lost 2 bases, and 12 bases lay between the germline ends. Germline V lookup: CDR1 GTSNPN, CDR2 SVGIG (reference sequence). CDR3 in DNA: TGTGCCTGGAGCGCGGTGGGTTCCACAGATACGCAGTATTTT. Translated, it gives CAWSAVGSTDTQYF.

V usage is TRBV27 and J usage is TRBJ2-7; perhaps TRBD1 as D (6 bases). There are 14 residues in the CDR3. Trimming removed 0 bases from V and 5 bases from J, with 11 bases in between. The germline V gene encodes CDR1 MNHEY and CDR2 SMNVEV (reference sequence). CDR3 region: CASSLSRQGNEQYF. The CDR3 coding sequence is TGTGCCAGCAGTTTATCGCGGCAGGGGAACGAGCAGTACTTC.

V and J are TRBV20-1 and TRBJ2-1; the D is unclear. This CDR3 comprises 14 residues. Germline V gives CDR1 DFQATT, CDR2 SNEGSKA (reference sequence). Trimming stripped 3 bases from V and 0 bases from J, with 9 bases between. The CDR3: CSASSYSSYNEQFF. In nucleotides, the CDR3 is TGCAGTGCTAGTTCATACAGCTCCTACAATGAGCAGTTCTTC.

This chain joins TRBV7-9 and TRBJ2-7; the D is unclear. Trimming cost V 4 bases and J 2 bases, with 12 bases left between them. Germline CDR1 and CDR2: SEHNR and FQNEAQ (reference sequence). The CDR3 contains 14 residues. Here the CDR3 DNA reads TGTGCCAGCAGCTCCAAGGGCCCCCCCTACGAGCAGTACTTC. This sequence encodes CASSSKGPPYEQYF.

The chain has TRBV3-1 and TRBJ2-7; D is possibly TRBD1 (6 bases). This CDR3 comprises 14 residues. CDR1 is LGHDT, CDR2 YNNKEL, per germline (reference sequence). V lost 3 bases, J lost 5 bases, and 14 bases lay in between. The chain's CDR3 is CASSQTYRAHEQYF. For the CDR3, the DNA is TGTGCCAGCAGCCAGACTTACAGGGCCCACGAGCAGTACTTC.

The chain couples TRBV20-1 to TRBJ2-7, with D uncertain. The CDR3 covers 12 residues. Germline CDR1 is DFQATT and CDR2 is SNEGSKA (reference sequence). V was shortened by 5 bases and J by 5 bases, with 13 bases between the two germline ends. DNA of the CDR3: TGCAGTGCTCAACTTTTAGGTAACGAGCAGTACTTC. Translation: CSAQLLGNEQYF.

Only one count was recorded for this clonotype. The genes are TRBV5-5 and TRBJ1-5; D unresolved. CDR1 is SGHKS and CDR2 is YYEKEE in the germline V gene (reference sequence). Trimming left V 7 bases short and J 5 bases short, with 13 bases between. The CDR3 contains 13 residues. CDR3 DNA: TGTGCCAGCCGCTCGACGAGAGATCAGCCCCAGCATTTT. Amino acids: CASRSTRDQPQHF.

The gene calls are TRBV15 and TRBJ2-1; perhaps TRBD1 as D (6 bases). V lost 1 base to trimming and J lost 3 bases, with 10 bases between them. CDR1 LNHNV and CDR2 YYDKDF come from the germline V gene (reference sequence). The CDR3 length is 15 residues. This CDR3 reads CATSRALDSYNEQFF. The CDR3 DNA reads as TGTGCCACCAGCAGAGCCTTGGACAGCTACAATGAGCAGTTCTTC.

V gene TRBV4-1 combines with J gene TRBJ2-1; D is possibly TRBD2 (5 bases). The V gene's germline CDR1 is MGHRA and CDR2 YSYEKL. V lost 4 bases to trimming and J lost 15 bases, with 13 bases between them. The CDR3 is 11 residues long. The CDR3 nucleotides are TGCGCCAGCAGCCCAGGTGGTGGACTGTTCTTC. It specifies CASSPGGGLFF.

The chain's CDR3 is CSVESPGSSYEQYF. The CDR3 DNA reads as TGCAGCGTTGAATCCCCGGGAAGCTCCTACGAGCAGTACTTC. V and J are TRBV29-1 and TRBJ2-7, with D perhaps matching TRBD2 (5 bases). Per the germline V gene, CDR1 is SQVTM and CDR2 is ANQGSEA. V lost 2 bases, J lost 0 bases, and 11 bases lay in between. The CDR3 length is 14 residues.